Following are 27 T cell receptor beta chains from one sample sequenced in a study of CD8+ T cells in alopecia areata. cDNA serving as the sequencing template came from extracted, reverse transcribed RNA. The assay was immunoSEQ multiplex PCR, and TCRdb's table has in-frame clones only and misses some. The data show fewer than 90,000 clones, with just over 50% seen just once and approximately 5.3% held by the top ten. The sample taken for sequencing was NKG2D-high CD8+ T cells sorted from blood. The receptors shown here come from a human donor with alopecia areata.

This clone turned up a few times. The chain joins TRBV10-1 to TRBJ2-7, with TRBD2 matching over 10 bases. The germline CDR1 and CDR2 sequences are WNHNN and SYGVQD (reference sequence). V was clipped by 7 bases and J by 2 bases; unmatched bases: 8. The CDR3 sequence is 15 residues long. CDR3: CASISGRVPTYEQYF. CDR3 bases: TGCGCCAGCATCAGCGGGAGGGTCCCAACCTACGAGCAGTACTTC.

The chain employs TRBV6-5 and TRBJ2-5; maybe TRBD1 (6 bases). The length of the CDR3 is 13 residues. Germline-derived CDR1 and CDR2 are MNHEY and SVGAGI. V lost 8 bases, J lost 3 bases, and 13 bases lay in between. CDR3 sequence: CASGVPGEETQYF. In DNA, the CDR3 is TGTGCCAGCGGAGTCCCAGGGGAAGAGACCCAGTACTTC.

This clone was seen more than once but under ten times. The rearrangement joins TRBV9 to TRBJ2-5; no definite D call. The CDR3 length is 12 residues. Trimming removed 7 bases from V and 0 bases from J, with 7 bases in between. Germline V gives CDR1 SGDLS, CDR2 YYNGEE. In nucleotides, the CDR3 is TGTGCCAGCGCGAAGGACCAAGAGACCCAGTACTTC. Translation: CASAKDQETQYF.

This clone has a handful of counts. The chain has TRBV10-3 and TRBJ2-5, with D possibly called TRBD1 or TRBD2 (5 bases each). The V end was cut by 10 bases, the J end by 5 bases, with 20 bases between. The CDR3 covers 14 residues. Germline V gives CDR1 ENHRY, CDR2 SYGVKD. CDR3: CATNGPGAWETQYF. CDR3 DNA: TGTGCCACCAACGGGCCCGGGGCGTGGGAGACCCAGTACTTC.

In its sample, this clone was seen once. The chain couples TRBV5-1 to TRBJ2-7, with D unclear. This CDR3 contains 14 residues. V was pared by 0 bases and J by 2 bases, with 9 bases between. Germline V gene sequence: CDR1 SGHRS, CDR2 YFSETQ. The chain's CDR3 is CASSLGLETYEQYF. The CDR3 nucleotides read TGCGCCAGCAGCTTGGGGTTGGAGACCTACGAGCAGTACTTC.

Only a few counts were recorded for this clone. This sequence joins TRBV28 and TRBJ2-7, with D uncertain. This CDR3 region has 12 residues. Between the trimmed V and J ends, which lost 6 bases and 2 bases, there was a span of 8 bases. CDR1 MDHEN and CDR2 SYDVKM come from the germline V gene. CDR3 protein: CASSPTPYEQYF. CDR3 in DNA: TGTGCCAGCAGCCCGACACCCTACGAGCAGTACTTC. Full variable domain (missing parts from reference TRBV28 and TRBJ2-7): DVKVTQSSRYLVKRTGEKVFLECVQDMDHENMFWYRQDPGLGLRLIYFSYDVKMKEKGDIPEGYSVSREKKERFSLILESASTNQTSMYLCASSPTPYEQYFGPGTRLTVT.

This clone was counted between two and nine times. The chain joins TRBV27 to TRBJ2-3, with D perhaps TRBD1 or TRBD2 (5 bases each). Germline CDR1 and CDR2: MNHEY and SMNVEV (reference sequence). V dropped 3 bases and J dropped 4 bases, with 11 bases sitting between them. This CDR3 has 14 amino acids. Written as DNA, the CDR3 is TGTGCCAGCAGTTTGCAGGGACCCCCAGATACGCAGTATTTT. Translated, it gives CASSLQGPPDTQYF.

This chain joins TRBV29-1 and TRBJ1-2; D is unresolved. This CDR3 contains 15 residues. The V gene lost 0 bases and the J gene lost 4 bases, with 15 bases spanning the gap. CDR1 SQVTM and CDR2 ANQGSEA come from the germline V gene. The CDR3 region is CSVEDRDPLGYGYTF. DNA for the CDR3: TGCAGCGTTGAAGATCGAGATCCCTTAGGCTATGGCTACACCTTC.

This sequence joins TRBV29-1 and TRBJ2-7; D may be TRBD1 (6 bases). CDR3 length equals 13 residues. V lost 3 bases to trimming and J lost 5 bases, with 14 bases between them. CDR1 SQVTM and CDR2 ANQGSEA come from the germline V gene. CDR3 loop: CSVDHGTKDEQYF. The CDR3 DNA reads TGCAGCGTTGACCATGGGACAAAGGACGAGCAGTACTTC.

V gene TRBV4-3 combines with J gene TRBJ2-7; 11 nucleotides match TRBD2. CDR1 is LGHNA and CDR2 is YSLEER in the germline V gene. The length of the CDR3 is 17 residues. The V and J ends lost 5 bases and 2 bases, in that order; junction bases with no gene match: 11. DNA for the CDR3: TGCGCCAGCAGCGGCTATACGGGGACTAGCGGCCCCTACGAGCAGTACTTC. This sequence encodes CASSGYTGTSGPYEQYF.

This clone was picked up a small number of times. This rearrangement joins TRBV7-9 to TRBJ2-2; the D is unclear. The CDR3 totals 12 residues. The V end was cut by 4 bases, the J end by 5 bases, with 5 bases between. Germline CDR1 is SEHNR and CDR2 is FQNEAQ (reference sequence). CDR3 loop: CASSSGTGELFF. As DNA, the CDR3 is TGTGCCAGCAGCTCCGGGACCGGGGAGCTGTTTTTT.

J is TRBJ2-7 and V is TRBV29-1; D unresolved. With 4 bases removed from V and 2 bases from J, the gap between germline ends came to 9 bases. Germline V lookup: CDR1 SQVTM, CDR2 ANQGSEA. The CDR3 totals 12 residues. This CDR3 reads CSVVSQAYEQYF. The CDR3 coding sequence is TGCAGCGTTGTCTCTCAAGCCTACGAGCAGTACTTC.

The CDR3 here is CSVEPMQLPGNEQFF. The CDR3 nucleotides read TGCAGCGTTGAGCCGATGCAGCTTCCGGGAAATGAGCAGTTCTTC. The gene calls are TRBV29-1 and TRBJ2-1; possibly TRBD2 for D (5 bases). CDR3 length: 15 amino acids. Germline V gene lookup returns CDR1 SQVTM and CDR2 ANQGSEA. V was cut by 3 bases and J by 7 bases, with 19 bases left in between.

V usage is TRBV5-1 and J usage is TRBJ1-1; D is unclear. V lost 2 bases, J lost 1 base, and 6 bases lay in between. Looked up from germline, CDR1 is SGHRS and CDR2 is YFSETQ. The length of the CDR3 is 13 residues. The CDR3 reads CASSFGGNTEAFF. The CDR3 region has the DNA TGCGCCAGCAGCTTTGGAGGGAACACTGAAGCTTTCTTT.

The genes are TRBV14 and TRBJ1-2, with D hard to call. V lost 1 base and J 5 bases, leaving 8 bases between the germline ends. Per the germline V gene, CDR1 is SGHDN and CDR2 is FVKESK. The CDR3 extends over 13 amino acids. The CDR3 reads CASSQARSYGYTF. The CDR3 nucleotides are TGTGCCAGCAGCCAAGCCCGGTCTTATGGCTACACCTTC.

V and J are TRBV4-1 and TRBJ2-1, with 8 bases that match TRBD2. The germline V gene has CDR1 MGHRA and CDR2 YSYEKL. This CDR3 is built from 15 residues. After removal of 0 bases from V and 5 bases from J, the junction contained 3 bases not matched to a gene. The CDR3 here is CASSQELAGHNEQFF. In nucleotides, the CDR3 is TGCGCCAGCAGCCAAGAGCTAGCGGGTCACAATGAGCAGTTCTTC.

This clone was recorded a few times. Written as DNA, the CDR3 is TGCAGCGTTGAACTAACGGTGTCGGATGGCTACACCTTC. Amino acids: CSVELTVSDGYTF. This rearrangement joins TRBV29-1 to TRBJ1-2; D is unclear. There are 13 residues in the CDR3. Trimming cost V 2 bases and J 6 bases, with 13 bases left between them. Looked up from germline, CDR1 is SQVTM and CDR2 is ANQGSEA.

This clone was observed a few times. The chain links TRBV19 to TRBJ2-7; TRBD1 aligns across 7 bases. V dropped 6 bases and J dropped 4; count of bases not matched to a gene: 12. This CDR3 region has 15 residues. Germline values: CDR1 LNHDA, CDR2 SQIVND (reference sequence). CDR3 coding DNA: TGTGCCAGTAGCGAAAGCCGGGACAGCCGTTACGAGCAGTACTTC. It translates to CASSESRDSRYEQYF.

The chain joins TRBV14 to TRBJ2-1, with 9 bases aligning to TRBD1. Germline values: CDR1 SGHDN, CDR2 FVKESK. The ends lost 3 bases at V and 8 bases at J; junction bases unmatched: 8. The CDR3 loop spans 15 amino acids. The CDR3 DNA reads TGTGCCAGCAGCCACCGGGACAGGGATAGGGATGAGCAGTTCTTC. Its protein product is CASSHRDRDRDEQFF.

The V and J genes are TRBV29-1 and TRBJ1-5, with TRBD1 matching over 7 bases. Germline V lookup: CDR1 SQVTM, CDR2 ANQGSEA. This CDR3 has 13 amino acids. J lost 7 bases, V lost 4 bases, and 7 bases had no gene match. CDR3 DNA: TGCAGCGTTGGAGGGGGCCTGAACCAGCCCCAGCATTTT. It specifies CSVGGGLNQPQHF.

This chain uses TRBV5-1 with TRBJ2-7; maybe TRBD2 (6 bases). Per the germline V gene, CDR1 is SGHRS and CDR2 is YFSETQ. The CDR3 runs 13 residues. V shed 2 bases and J shed 4 bases, with 10 bases lying between them. CDR3 residues: CASSFGSSYEQYF. The DNA of the CDR3 is TGCGCCAGCAGCTTCGGGAGTTCTTACGAGCAGTACTTC. Based on the CDR3 plus reference TRBV5-1 and TRBJ2-7, the full variable domain is KAGVTQTPRYLIKTRGQQVTLSCSPISGHRSVSWYQQTPGQGLQFLFEYFSETQRNKGNFPGRFSGRQFSNSRSEMNVSTLELGDSALYLCASSFGSSYEQYFGPGTRLTVT.

This chain joins TRBV12-5 and TRBJ1-2; 8 nucleotides match TRBD1. The V and J ends lost 7 bases and 8 bases, in that order; junction bases with no gene match: 6. Per the germline V gene, CDR1 is LGHNT and CDR2 is FRNRAP. The CDR3 is made up of 12 amino acids. CDR3 sequence reads: CASDRTGSGYTF. CDR3 nucleotide sequence: TGTGCTAGTGACCGGACAGGGAGCGGCTACACCTTC.

This clone rates as medium-sized. The V gene is TRBV7-2, the J gene TRBJ2-5; D is unclear. The germline gives CDR1 SGHTA, CDR2 FQGNSA. This CDR3 is built from 13 residues. The V end was cut by 0 bases, the J end by 4 bases, with 6 bases between. CDR3 nucleotides: TGTGCCAGCAGCTTAGCGGGTAGAGAGACCCAGTACTTC. Protein sequence: CASSLAGRETQYF.

This clone was observed a few times. The chain uses TRBV7-8 and TRBJ2-3; 14 bases fit TRBD2. The trim removed 2 bases at V and 2 bases at J, leaving 9 bases unmatched. Germline V gene data show CDR1 as SGHVS and CDR2 as FQNEAQ. The CDR3 length is 19 residues. The CDR3 sequence: CASSLSRTSGGPSTDTQYF. The CDR3, as DNA: TGTGCCAGCAGCTTATCTAGGACTAGCGGGGGGCCCTCCACAGATACGCAGTATTTT.

The V gene is TRBV7-8, the J gene TRBJ1-6; no firm D call. The CDR3 runs to 12 residues. V dropped 5 bases and J dropped 13 bases, with 12 bases sitting between them. Germline CDR1 SGHVS, CDR2 FQNEAQ. CDR3 region: CASSGGGPPLHF. CDR3 DNA sequence: TGTGCCAGCAGCGGAGGCGGACCTCCCCTCCACTTT.

This chain connects TRBV30 to TRBJ2-1; TRBD2 matches 7 bases. The CDR3 has 15 amino acids. From germline, CDR1 is GTSNPN and CDR2 SVGIG (reference sequence). Losses at the gene ends were 4 bases for V and 6 bases for J; bases not matched to a gene: 12. The CDR3 coding sequence is TGTGCCTGGACTCCAACTAGCGCGTTACCCAATGAGCAGTTCTTC. It codes for CAWTPTSALPNEQFF.

This chain uses TRBV27 with TRBJ1-5; TRBD1 matches at 7 bases. V gave up 4 bases and J gave up 0 bases; unmatched junction bases: 3. Germline-derived CDR1 and CDR2 are MNHEY and SMNVEV (reference sequence). The CDR3 consists of 15 residues. This chain's CDR3 is CASSYTGDSNQPQHF. The DNA for the CDR3 is TGTGCCAGCAGTTACACAGGGGATAGCAATCAGCCCCAGCATTTT.